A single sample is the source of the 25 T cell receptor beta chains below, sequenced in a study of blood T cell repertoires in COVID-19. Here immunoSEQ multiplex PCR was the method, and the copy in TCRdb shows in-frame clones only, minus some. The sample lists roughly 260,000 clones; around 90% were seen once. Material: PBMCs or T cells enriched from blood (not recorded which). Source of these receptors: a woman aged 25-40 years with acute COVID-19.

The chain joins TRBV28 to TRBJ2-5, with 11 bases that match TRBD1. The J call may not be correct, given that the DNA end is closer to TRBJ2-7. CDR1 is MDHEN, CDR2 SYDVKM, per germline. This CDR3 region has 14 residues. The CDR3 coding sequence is TGTGCCAGCACCTGGACAGGGGGCAGGTACGAGCAGTACTTC. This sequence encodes CASTWTGGRYEQYF.

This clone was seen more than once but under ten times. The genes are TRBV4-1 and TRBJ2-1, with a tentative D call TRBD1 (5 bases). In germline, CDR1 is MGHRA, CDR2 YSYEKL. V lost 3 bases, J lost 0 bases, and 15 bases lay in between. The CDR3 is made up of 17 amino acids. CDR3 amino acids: CASSHTDMGFSYNEQFF. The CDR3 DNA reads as TGCGCCAGCAGCCACACGGACATGGGTTTCTCCTACAATGAGCAGTTCTTC.

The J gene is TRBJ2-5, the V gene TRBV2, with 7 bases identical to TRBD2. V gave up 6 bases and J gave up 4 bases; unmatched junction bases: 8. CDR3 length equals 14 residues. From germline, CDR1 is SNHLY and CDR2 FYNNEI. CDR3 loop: CASRTRLASETQYF. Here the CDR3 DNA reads TGTGCCAGCAGGACCAGACTAGCATCAGAGACCCAGTACTTC.

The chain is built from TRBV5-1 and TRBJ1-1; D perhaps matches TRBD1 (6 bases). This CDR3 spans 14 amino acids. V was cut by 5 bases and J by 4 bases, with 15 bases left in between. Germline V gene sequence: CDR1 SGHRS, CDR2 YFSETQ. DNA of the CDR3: TGCGCCAGCAGGGCAGGGGTCGAGGGCACTGAAGCTTTCTTT. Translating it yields CASRAGVEGTEAFF.

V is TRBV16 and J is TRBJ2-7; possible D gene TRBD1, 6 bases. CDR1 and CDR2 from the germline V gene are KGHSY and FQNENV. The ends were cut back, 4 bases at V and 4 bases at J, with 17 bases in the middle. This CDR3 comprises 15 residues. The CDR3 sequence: CASSPLRNREYEQYF. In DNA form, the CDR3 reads TGTGCCAGCAGCCCACTGCGTAACAGGGAATACGAGCAGTACTTC.

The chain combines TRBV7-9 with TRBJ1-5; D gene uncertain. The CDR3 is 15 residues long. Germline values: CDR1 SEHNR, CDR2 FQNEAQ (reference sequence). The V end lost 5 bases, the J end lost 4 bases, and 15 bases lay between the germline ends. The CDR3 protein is CASSPGGSLNQPQHF. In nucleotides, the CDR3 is TGTGCCAGCAGCCCCGGTGGGAGCCTTAATCAGCCCCAGCATTTT.

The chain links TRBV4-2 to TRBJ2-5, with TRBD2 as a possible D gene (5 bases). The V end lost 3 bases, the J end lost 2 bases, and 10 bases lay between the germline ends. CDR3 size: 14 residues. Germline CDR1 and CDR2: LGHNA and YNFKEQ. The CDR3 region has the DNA TGTGCCAGCAGCCATGGCCGGGGACAAGAGACCCAGTACTTC. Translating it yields CASSHGRGQETQYF.

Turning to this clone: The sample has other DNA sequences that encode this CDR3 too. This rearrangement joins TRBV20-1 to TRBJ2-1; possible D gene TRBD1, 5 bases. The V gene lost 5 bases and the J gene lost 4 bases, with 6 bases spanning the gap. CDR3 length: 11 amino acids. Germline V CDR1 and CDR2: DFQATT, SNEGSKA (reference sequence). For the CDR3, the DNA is TGCAGTGCTCGACAGTACAATGAGCAGTTCTTC. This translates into CSARQYNEQFF.

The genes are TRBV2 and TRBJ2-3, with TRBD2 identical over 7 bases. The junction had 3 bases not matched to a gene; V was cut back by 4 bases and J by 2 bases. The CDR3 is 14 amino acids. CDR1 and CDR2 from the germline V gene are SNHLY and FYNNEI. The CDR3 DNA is TGTGCCAGCAGTGTCCGGGGGGTCACAGATACGCAGTATTTT. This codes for CASSVRGVTDTQYF.

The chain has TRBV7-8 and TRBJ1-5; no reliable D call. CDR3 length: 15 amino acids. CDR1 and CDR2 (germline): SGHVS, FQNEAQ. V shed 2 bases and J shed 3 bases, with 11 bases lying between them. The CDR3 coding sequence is TGTGCCAGCAGCTTATGGGAGGGAACCAATCAGCCCCAGCATTTT. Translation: CASSLWEGTNQPQHF.

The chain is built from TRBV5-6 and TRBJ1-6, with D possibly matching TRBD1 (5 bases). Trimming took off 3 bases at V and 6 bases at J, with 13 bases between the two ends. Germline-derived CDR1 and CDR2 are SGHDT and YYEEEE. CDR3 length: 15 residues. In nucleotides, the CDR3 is TGTGCCAGCAGCTACAGGACGGTTCCTAATTCACCCCTCCACTTT. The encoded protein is CASSYRTVPNSPLHF.

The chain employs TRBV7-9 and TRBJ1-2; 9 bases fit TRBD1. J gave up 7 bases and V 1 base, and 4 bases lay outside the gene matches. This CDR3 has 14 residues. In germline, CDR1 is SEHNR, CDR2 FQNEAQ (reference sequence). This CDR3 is CASSLEGQGSGYTF. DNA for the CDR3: TGTGCCAGCAGCTTAGAGGGACAGGGAAGTGGCTACACCTTC. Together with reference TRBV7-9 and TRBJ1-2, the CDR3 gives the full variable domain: DTGVSQNPRHKITKRGQNVTFRCDPISEHNRLYWYRQTLGQGPEFLTYFQNEAQLEKSRLLSDRFSAERPKGSFSTLEIQRTEQGDSAMYLCASSLEGQGSGYTFGSGTRLTVV.

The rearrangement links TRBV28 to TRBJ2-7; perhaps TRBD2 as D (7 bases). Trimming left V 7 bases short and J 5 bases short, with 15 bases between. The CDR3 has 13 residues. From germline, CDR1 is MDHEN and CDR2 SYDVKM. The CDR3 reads CASTLGGQDEQYF. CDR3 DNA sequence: TGTGCCAGCACCCTCGGGGGGCAGGACGAGCAGTACTTC.

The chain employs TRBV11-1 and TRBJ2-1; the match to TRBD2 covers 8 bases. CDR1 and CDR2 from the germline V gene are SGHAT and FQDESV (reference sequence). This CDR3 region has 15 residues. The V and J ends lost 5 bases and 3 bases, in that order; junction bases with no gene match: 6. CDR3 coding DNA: TGTGCCAGCAGCCTCGGGGGGGTTGGCTACAATGAGCAGTTCTTC. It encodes CASSLGGVGYNEQFF.

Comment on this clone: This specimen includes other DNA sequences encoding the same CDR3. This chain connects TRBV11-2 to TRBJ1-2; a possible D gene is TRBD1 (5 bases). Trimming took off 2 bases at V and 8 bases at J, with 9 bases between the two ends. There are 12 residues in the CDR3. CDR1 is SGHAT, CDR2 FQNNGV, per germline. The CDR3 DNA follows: TGTGCCAGCAGCTTACCAGGGCCCGGCTACACCTTC. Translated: CASSLPGPGYTF. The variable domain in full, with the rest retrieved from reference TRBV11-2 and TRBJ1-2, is EAGVAQSPRYKIIEKRQSVAFWCNPISGHATLYWYQQILGQGPKLLIQFQNNGVVDDSQLPKDRFSAERLKGVDSTLKIQPAKLEDSAVYLCASSLPGPGYTFGSGTRLTVV.

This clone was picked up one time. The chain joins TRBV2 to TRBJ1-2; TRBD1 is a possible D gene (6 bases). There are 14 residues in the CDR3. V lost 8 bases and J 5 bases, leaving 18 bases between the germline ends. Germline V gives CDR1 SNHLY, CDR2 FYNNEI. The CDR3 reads CASGMRQVLYGYTF. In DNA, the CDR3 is TGTGCCAGCGGAATGAGACAGGTCTTGTATGGCTACACCTTC.

CDR3 DNA sequence: TGTGCCAGCAGTCCAGGGGATCGTGAGACCCAGTACTTC. Its protein product is CASSPGDRETQYF. The genes are TRBV16 and TRBJ2-5; perhaps TRBD1 as D (6 bases). The V end was cut by 6 bases, the J end by 5 bases, with 13 bases between. The CDR3 totals 13 residues. Germline CDR1 reads KGHSY; CDR2 reads FQNENV.

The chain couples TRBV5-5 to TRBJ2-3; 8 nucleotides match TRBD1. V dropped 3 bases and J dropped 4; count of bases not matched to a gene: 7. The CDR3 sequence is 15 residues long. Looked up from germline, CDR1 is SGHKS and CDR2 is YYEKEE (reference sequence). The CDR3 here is CASSSPGQVSDTQYF. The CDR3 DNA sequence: TGTGCCAGCAGCTCTCCGGGACAGGTCTCAGATACGCAGTATTTT.

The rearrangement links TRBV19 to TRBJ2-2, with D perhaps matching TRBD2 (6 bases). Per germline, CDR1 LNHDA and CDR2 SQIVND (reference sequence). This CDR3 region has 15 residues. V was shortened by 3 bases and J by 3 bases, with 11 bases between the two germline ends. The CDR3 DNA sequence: TGTGCCAGTAGTATCTTAGGGACTTACACCGGGGAGCTGTTTTTT. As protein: CASSILGTYTGELFF.

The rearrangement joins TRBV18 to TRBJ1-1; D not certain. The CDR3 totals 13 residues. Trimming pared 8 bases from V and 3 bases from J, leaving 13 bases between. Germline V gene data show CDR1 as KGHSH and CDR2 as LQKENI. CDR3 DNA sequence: TGTGCCAGCCGTTTCGCCCGGGACACTGAAGCTTTCTTT. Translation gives CASRFARDTEAFF.

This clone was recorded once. CDR3 DNA: TGTGCCAACGACCCGGGGTTTGGCGCCGAGCAGTACTTC. It is translated as CANDPGFGAEQYF. This chain links TRBV2 with TRBJ2-7; possible D gene TRBD2, 5 bases. The germline V and J ends were trimmed by 10 bases and 6 bases, with 19 bases remaining between them. Germline V gene lookup returns CDR1 SNHLY and CDR2 FYNNEI. This CDR3 spans 13 amino acids.

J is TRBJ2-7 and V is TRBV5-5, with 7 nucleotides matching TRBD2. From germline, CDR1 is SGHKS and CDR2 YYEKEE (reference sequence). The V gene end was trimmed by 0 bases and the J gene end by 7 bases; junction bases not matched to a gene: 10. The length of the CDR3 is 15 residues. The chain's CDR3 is CASSLAVGRAREQYF. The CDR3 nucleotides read TGTGCCAGCAGCTTGGCGGTAGGGAGGGCCCGGGAGCAGTACTTC.

The CDR3 DNA follows: TGTGCCAGCAGTCCCCTTAAGAACAGGGGGCGCTTCTATGGCTACACCTTC. It yields the protein CASSPLKNRGRFYGYTF. The chain uses TRBV27 and TRBJ1-2; 9 nucleotides align to TRBD1. Germline CDR1 is MNHEY and CDR2 is SMNVEV (reference sequence). This CDR3 has 17 amino acids. V lost 5 bases to trimming and J lost 4 bases; unmatched junction nucleotides: 14.

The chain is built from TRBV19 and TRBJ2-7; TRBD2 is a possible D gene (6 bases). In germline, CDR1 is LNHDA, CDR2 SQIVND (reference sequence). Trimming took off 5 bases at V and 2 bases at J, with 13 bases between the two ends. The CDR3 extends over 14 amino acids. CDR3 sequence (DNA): TGTGCCAGTAGTTTAACGTGGAGGGCCTACGAGCAGTACTTC. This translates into CASSLTWRAYEQYF.

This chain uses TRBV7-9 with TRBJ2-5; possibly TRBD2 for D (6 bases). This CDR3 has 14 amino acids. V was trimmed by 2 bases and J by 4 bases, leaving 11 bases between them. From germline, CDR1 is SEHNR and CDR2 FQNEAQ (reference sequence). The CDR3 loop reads CASSLLGGGETQYF. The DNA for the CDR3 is TGTGCCAGCAGCTTATTGGGGGGAGGAGAGACCCAGTACTTC.